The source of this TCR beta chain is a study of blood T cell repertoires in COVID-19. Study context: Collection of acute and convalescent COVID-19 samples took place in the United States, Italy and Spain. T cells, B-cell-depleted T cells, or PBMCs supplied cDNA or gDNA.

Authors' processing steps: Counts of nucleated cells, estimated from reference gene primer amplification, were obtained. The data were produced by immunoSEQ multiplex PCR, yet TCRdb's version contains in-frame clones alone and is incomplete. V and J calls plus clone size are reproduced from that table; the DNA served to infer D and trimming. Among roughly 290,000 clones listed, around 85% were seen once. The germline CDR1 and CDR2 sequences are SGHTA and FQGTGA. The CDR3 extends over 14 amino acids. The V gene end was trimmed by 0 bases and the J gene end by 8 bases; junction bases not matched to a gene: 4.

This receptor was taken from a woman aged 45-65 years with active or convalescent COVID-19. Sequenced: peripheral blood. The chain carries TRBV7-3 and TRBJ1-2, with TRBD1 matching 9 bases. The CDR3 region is CASSLTGTGKGYTF. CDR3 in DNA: TGTGCCAGCAGCTTAACCGGGACAGGGAAGGGCTACACCTTC. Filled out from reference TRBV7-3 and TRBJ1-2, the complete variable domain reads GAGVSQTPSNKVTEKGKYVELRCDPISGHTALYWYRQSLGQGPEFLIYFQGTGAADDSGLPNDRFFAVRPEGSVSTLKIQRTERGDSAVYLCASSLTGTGKGYTFGSGTRLTVV.